This T cell receptor (beta chain) emerged from a study of T cells after yellow fever vaccination. Study-wide findings and caveats: The booster saw the reappearance of most primary-vaccination clones (roughly 96% CD4, roughly 87% CD8).

This CDR3 contains 14 residues. The V gene lost 6 bases and the J gene lost 9 bases, with 18 bases spanning the gap. Via MiXCR, TCRdb re-called the 5' RACE reads, giving one row per CDR3 protein. The sample gives about 300,000 distinct CDR3 sequences, about 6.9% of which show up once; around 17% is in the top ten. This clonotype was observed a few times. What it binds is not known. The V and J genes are TRBV12-3 or TRBV12-4 and TRBJ2-1; no firm D call. Sequencing was performed on PBMCs, taken roughly seven weeks after the first yellow fever vaccination. This clonotype originated in a man aged 18-30 years who received the YFV17D yellow fever vaccine. The DNA for the CDR3 is TGTGCCAGCAGCCCCGGAGACGGGTTCAGTGAGCAGTTCTTC. It translates to CASSPGDGFSEQFF.